A selection of T cell receptor beta chains follows, all from one sample in a study of blood T cell repertoires in COVID-19. Method: immunoSEQ multiplex PCR; TCRdb's copy keeps in-frame clones and lacks some. The sample yields around 140,000 clones, around nine tenths seen once. Material: peripheral blood. The source is a man between 50 and 59 years old with active or convalescent COVID-19. Each CDR3 is given with its conserved first and last residue. Fields, in order: J gene, D gene, V gene, clone size, CDR3 DNA, CDR3 protein. D genes are given only for firm matches. Some rows have no size entry. The others give once, few or many, or a class for an expanded clone.

J gene: TRBJ2-7; D gene: NA; V gene: TRBV5-1; clone size: NA; CDR3 DNA: TGCGCCAGCAGCCCCTCCAGGGGTCCGTACGAGCAGTACTTC; CDR3 protein: CASSPSRGPYEQYF
J gene: TRBJ2-5; D gene: NA; V gene: TRBV19; clone size: NA; CDR3 DNA: TGTGCCAGTAGTAAGGACAGAGCCAGCGAGACCCAGTACTTC; CDR3 protein: CASSKDRASETQYF
J gene: TRBJ2-1; D gene: TRBD1; V gene: TRBV24-1; clone size: NA; CDR3 DNA: TGTGCCACCAGTGATATAATACAGGGGGCTAGCGTAAATGAGCAGTTCTTC; CDR3 protein: CATSDIIQGASVNEQFF
J gene: TRBJ2-5; D gene: TRBD2; V gene: TRBV19; clone size: NA; CDR3 DNA: TGTGCCAGTAGTATAGCTTCGCGGGGGGGCCAAGAGACCCAGTACTTC; CDR3 protein: CASSIASRGGQETQYF
J gene: TRBJ2-1; D gene: NA; V gene: TRBV28; clone size: NA; CDR3 DNA: TGTGCCAGCAGTCTCGTGGGAGTATACAATGAGCAGTTCTTC; CDR3 protein: CASSLVGVYNEQFF
J gene: TRBJ1-5; D gene: NA; V gene: TRBV30; clone size: NA; CDR3 DNA: TGTGCCTGGAGTGTGCTATATAGCAATCAGCCCCAGCATTTT; CDR3 protein: CAWSVLYSNQPQHF
J gene: TRBJ2-1; D gene: NA; V gene: TRBV9; clone size: NA; CDR3 DNA: TGTGCCAGCAGCGTAGACGGTAATGAGCAGTTCTTC; CDR3 protein: CASSVDGNEQFF
J gene: TRBJ1-1; D gene: NA; V gene: TRBV14; clone size: NA; CDR3 DNA: TGTGCCAGCAGCCAATTTTCGTATGTCGCTGAAGCTTTCTTT; CDR3 protein: CASSQFSYVAEAFF
J gene: TRBJ1-1; D gene: NA; V gene: TRBV5-5; clone size: NA; CDR3 DNA: TGTGCCAGCAGCATGTACAGGATCACTGAAGCTTTCTTT; CDR3 protein: CASSMYRITEAFF
J gene: TRBJ2-1; D gene: NA; V gene: TRBV6-5; clone size: NA; CDR3 DNA: TGTGCCAGCAGTCTGGGGCGAAGGGAGCAGTTCTTC; CDR3 protein: CASSLGRREQFF
J gene: TRBJ1-1; D gene: TRBD1; V gene: TRBV20-1; clone size: NA; CDR3 DNA: TGCAGTGCTAGTGTGCCAGGGGGAACGGGTACTGAAGCTTTCTTT; CDR3 protein: CSASVPGGTGTEAFF
J gene: TRBJ1-4; D gene: TRBD1; V gene: TRBV24-1; clone size: NA; CDR3 DNA: TGTGCCACCAGTGAACGATGGCTAACCGGGACAGCAACTGAAAAACTGTTTTTT; CDR3 protein: CATSERWLTGTATEKLFF
J gene: TRBJ2-3; D gene: TRBD1; V gene: TRBV4-1; clone size: NA; CDR3 DNA: TGCGCCAGCAGCCAGGCCGGGACAGGGTTCCCAGATACGCAGTATTTT; CDR3 protein: CASSQAGTGFPDTQYF
J gene: TRBJ2-6; D gene: TRBD1; V gene: TRBV11-2; clone size: once; CDR3 DNA: TGTGCCAGCAGCCCCAGGGGGACAGGGTCTGGGGCCAACGTCCTGACTTTC; CDR3 protein: CASSPRGTGSGANVLTF
J gene: TRBJ1-2; D gene: TRBD1; V gene: TRBV2; clone size: few; CDR3 DNA: TGTGCCAGCCGTGGAACGGACAGGGGGCGCCTCCCTTACTATGGCTACACCTTC; CDR3 protein: CASRGTDRGRLPYYGYTF
J gene: TRBJ1-1; D gene: NA; V gene: TRBV10-2; clone size: NA; CDR3 DNA: TGCGCCAGCAGTGTAAACAGAGACACTGAAGCTTTCTTT; CDR3 protein: CASSVNRDTEAFF
J gene: TRBJ1-2; D gene: NA; V gene: TRBV5-5; clone size: NA; CDR3 DNA: TGTGCCAGCAGCGCGGAGAGGGCGGTCTATGGCTACACCTTC; CDR3 protein: CASSAERAVYGYTF
J gene: TRBJ2-7; D gene: TRBD2; V gene: TRBV5-4; clone size: NA; CDR3 DNA: TGTGCCAGCAGCTCCAAAGGGACTAGCTACGAGCAGTACTTC; CDR3 protein: CASSSKGTSYEQYF
J gene: TRBJ2-3; D gene: NA; V gene: TRBV5-1; clone size: NA; CDR3 DNA: TGCGCCAGCAGCTTGGAGCCCCAACCGTCTAGCACAGATACGCAGTATTTT; CDR3 protein: CASSLEPQPSSTDTQYF
J gene: TRBJ1-1; D gene: TRBD1; V gene: TRBV7-2; clone size: NA; CDR3 DNA: TGTGCCAGCAGCCAGGACAGGGGGTTGAGCACTGAAGCTTTCTTT; CDR3 protein: CASSQDRGLSTEAFF
J gene: TRBJ2-2; D gene: TRBD1; V gene: TRBV19; clone size: NA; CDR3 DNA: TGTGCCAGTAGCCGACTCCAAACCGGGACAGACACCGGGGAGCTGTTTTTT; CDR3 protein: CASSRLQTGTDTGELFF
J gene: TRBJ1-6; D gene: TRBD1; V gene: TRBV5-1; clone size: NA; CDR3 DNA: TGCGCCACGGCTCGGGGAGACAGGGGGATCAATTCACCCCTCCACTTT; CDR3 protein: CATARGDRGINSPLHF
J gene: TRBJ2-1; D gene: NA; V gene: TRBV7-2; clone size: NA; CDR3 DNA: TGTGCCAGCAGCTTAGGCGGAGGTCCGCCATACAATGAGCAGTTCTTC; CDR3 protein: CASSLGGGPPYNEQFF